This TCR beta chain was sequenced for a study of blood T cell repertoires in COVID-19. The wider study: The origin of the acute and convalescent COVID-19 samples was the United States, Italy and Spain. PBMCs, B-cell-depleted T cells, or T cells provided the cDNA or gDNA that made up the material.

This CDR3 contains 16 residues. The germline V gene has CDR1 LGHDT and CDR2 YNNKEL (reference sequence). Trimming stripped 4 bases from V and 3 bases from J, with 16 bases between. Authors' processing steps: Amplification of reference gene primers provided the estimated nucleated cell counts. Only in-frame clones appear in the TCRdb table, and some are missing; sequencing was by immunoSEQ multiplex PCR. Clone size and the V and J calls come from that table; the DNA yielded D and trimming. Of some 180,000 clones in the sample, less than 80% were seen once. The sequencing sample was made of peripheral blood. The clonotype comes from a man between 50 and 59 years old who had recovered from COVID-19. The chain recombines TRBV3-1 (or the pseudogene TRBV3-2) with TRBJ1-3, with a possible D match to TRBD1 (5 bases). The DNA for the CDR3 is TGTGCCAGCAGCCTGCAGCGACAGATTTATGGAAACACCATATATTTT. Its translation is CASSLQRQIYGNTIYF.